This paragraph covers one T cell receptor beta chain sequence. The sample is drawn from a study of cytomegalovirus exposure and HLA in healthy donors. Study as a whole: From approximately 170 million T cells, an earlier analysis saw 90 million to 130 million unique TCR beta sequences.

60 Vbeta and 13 Jbeta primers were used in PCR. Data came from immunoSEQ multiplex PCR; TCRdb stores just in-frame clones and leaves some out. The repertoire has about 130,000 clones, approximately 84% of them found once; the top ten carry around 3%. Looked up from germline, CDR1 is SGHNT and CDR2 is YYREEE (reference sequence). The V and J ends lost 2 bases and 5 bases, in that order; junction bases with no gene match: 8. This CDR3 region has 15 residues. The chain links TRBV5-4 to TRBJ1-1; 8 bases agree with TRBD1. The sequence was obtained from a boy younger than 10 in good health and CMV-seronegative. The sample taken for sequencing was PBMCs. The CDR3 sequence is CASSFQGASKTEAFF. The CDR3 DNA sequence: TGTGCCAGCAGCTTCCAGGGGGCTTCGAAGACTGAAGCTTTCTTT.